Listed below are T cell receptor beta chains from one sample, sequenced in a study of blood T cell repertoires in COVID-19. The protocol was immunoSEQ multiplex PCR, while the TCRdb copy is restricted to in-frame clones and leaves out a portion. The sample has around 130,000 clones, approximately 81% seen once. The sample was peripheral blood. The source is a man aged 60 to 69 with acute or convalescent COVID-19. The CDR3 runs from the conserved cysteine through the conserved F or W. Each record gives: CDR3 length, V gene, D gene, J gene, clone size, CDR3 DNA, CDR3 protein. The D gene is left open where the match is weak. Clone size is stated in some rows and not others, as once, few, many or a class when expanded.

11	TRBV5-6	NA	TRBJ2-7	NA	TGTGCCAGCAGTCACAGCTACGAGCAGTACTTC	CASSHSYEQYF
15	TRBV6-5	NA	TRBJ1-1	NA	TGTGCCAGCAGTTACTCAACAGGCGTTAACACTGAAGCTTTCTTT	CASSYSTGVNTEAFF
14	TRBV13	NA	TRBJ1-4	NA	TGTGCCAGCAGCAAGAACGGGGCTAATGAAAAACTGTTTTTT	CASSKNGANEKLFF
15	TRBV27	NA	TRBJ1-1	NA	TGTGCCACCCTCGGTCGGGGGGCCGGGGGCGATGAAGCTTTCTTT	CATLGRGAGGDEAFF
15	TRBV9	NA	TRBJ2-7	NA	TGTGCCAGCAGCGGCGGGATTGGACGGGACTACGAGCAGTACTTC	CASSGGIGRDYEQYF
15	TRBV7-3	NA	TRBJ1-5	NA	TGTGCCAGCAGCTTAAACGGGGGAGGAAATCAGCCCCAGCATTTT	CASSLNGGGNQPQHF
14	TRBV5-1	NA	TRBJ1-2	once	TGCGCCAGCAGCTTGTTTGAGGGGGACTATGGCTACACCTTC	CASSLFEGDYGYTF
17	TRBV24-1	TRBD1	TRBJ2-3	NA	TGTGCCACCAGTGATTTGCCCCGGACAGGGGGCACAGATACGCAGTATTTT	CATSDLPRTGGTDTQYF
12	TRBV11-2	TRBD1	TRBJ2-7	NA	TGTGCCAGCAGCCTCGGGACAGGCGAGCAGTACTTC	CASSLGTGEQYF
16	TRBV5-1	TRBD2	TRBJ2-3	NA	TGCGCCAGCAGCTTGGCTCCTAGCGGGAGTGAAGATACGCAGTATTTT	CASSLAPSGSEDTQYF
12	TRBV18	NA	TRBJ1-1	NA	TGTGCCAGCTCACCAACGAGGGATGAAGCTTTCTTT	CASSPTRDEAFF
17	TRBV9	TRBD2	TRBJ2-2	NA	TGTGCCAGCAGCCCTTCACCGAGCGGGAGAGGGACCGGGGAGCTGTTTTTT	CASSPSPSGRGTGELFF
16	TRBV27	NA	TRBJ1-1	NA	TGTGCCAGCAGTTCCCTGCGACAGGCAGGTAACACTGAAGCTTTCTTT	CASSSLRQAGNTEAFF
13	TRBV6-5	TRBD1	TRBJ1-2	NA	TGTGCCAGCAGCGTGACAGGGCCCTATGGCTACACCTTC	CASSVTGPYGYTF
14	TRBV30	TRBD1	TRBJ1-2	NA	TGTGCCTGGAGTCGGCAGGGGGCGCGTTATGGCTACACCTTC	CAWSRQGARYGYTF
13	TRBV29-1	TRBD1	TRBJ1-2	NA	TGCAGCGTTGACGAGGGGGCGCCGGATGGCTACACCTTC	CSVDEGAPDGYTF
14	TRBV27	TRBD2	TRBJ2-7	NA	TGTGCCAGCGGCCGGAGCGGGGGAAACTACGAGCAGTACTTC	CASGRSGGNYEQYF
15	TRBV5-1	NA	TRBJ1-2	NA	TGCGCCAGCAGCTTAGAGACCGGGATTCGGTATGGCTACACCTTC	CASSLETGIRYGYTF
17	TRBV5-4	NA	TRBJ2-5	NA	TGTGCCAGCAGCTTGGGTGGGCGGGACCCCTCCCAAGAGACCCAGTACTTC	CASSLGGRDPSQETQYF
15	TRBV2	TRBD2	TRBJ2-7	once	TGTGCCAGCACCCAGAGGACTAGCGGCTCCTACGAGCAGTACTTC	CASTQRTSGSYEQYF
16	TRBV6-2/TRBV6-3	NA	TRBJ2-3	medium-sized	TGTGCCAGCAGTCCAATCACAGGGTATTCCACAGATACGCAGTATTTT	CASSPITGYSTDTQYF
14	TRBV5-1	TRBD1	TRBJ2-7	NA	TGCGCCAGCAGCTTGGAAGGGGGCTTTTACGAGCAGTACTTC	CASSLEGGFYEQYF
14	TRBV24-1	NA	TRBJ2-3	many	TGTGCCACCAGTGATTTACCCTACACAGATACGCAGTATTTT	CATSDLPYTDTQYF
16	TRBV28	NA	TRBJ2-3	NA	TGTGCCAGCAGTTTACGCAGGGGCCTGAGCACAGATACGCAGTATTTT	CASSLRRGLSTDTQYF